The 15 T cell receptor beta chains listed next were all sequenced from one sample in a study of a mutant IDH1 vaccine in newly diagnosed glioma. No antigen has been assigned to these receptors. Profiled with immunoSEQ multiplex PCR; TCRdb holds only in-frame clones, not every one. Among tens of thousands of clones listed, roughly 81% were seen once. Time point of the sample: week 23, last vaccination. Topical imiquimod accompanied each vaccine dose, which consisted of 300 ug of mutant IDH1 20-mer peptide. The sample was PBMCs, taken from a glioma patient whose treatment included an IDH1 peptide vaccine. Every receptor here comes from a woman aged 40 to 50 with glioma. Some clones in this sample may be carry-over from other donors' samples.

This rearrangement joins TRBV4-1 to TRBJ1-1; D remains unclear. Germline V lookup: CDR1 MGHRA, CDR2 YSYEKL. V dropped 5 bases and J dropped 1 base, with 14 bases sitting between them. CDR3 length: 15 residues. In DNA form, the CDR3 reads TGCGCCAGCAGCTTCCGGGAGGTCCCGAACACTGAAGCTTTCTTT. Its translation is CASSFREVPNTEAFF.

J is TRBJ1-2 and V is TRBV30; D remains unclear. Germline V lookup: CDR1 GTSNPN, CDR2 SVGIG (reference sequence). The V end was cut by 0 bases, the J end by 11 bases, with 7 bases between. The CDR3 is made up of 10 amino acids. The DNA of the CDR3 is TGTGCCTGGAGTGTACGGGAATACACCTTC. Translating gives CAWSVREYTF.

CDR3 DNA: TGTGCCAGCAGCCTCCAGCCCAATGGCTACACCTTC. Its translation: CASSLQPNGYTF. The rearrangement uses TRBV9 and TRBJ1-2; no reliable D call. CDR3 length: 12 residues. Trimming took off 4 bases at V and 6 bases at J, with 10 bases between the two ends. Germline-derived CDR1 and CDR2 are SGDLS and YYNGEE.

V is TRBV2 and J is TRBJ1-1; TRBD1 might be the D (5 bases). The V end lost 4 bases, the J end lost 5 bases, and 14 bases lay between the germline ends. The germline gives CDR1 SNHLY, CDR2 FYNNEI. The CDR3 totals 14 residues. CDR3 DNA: TGTGCCAGCAGTGGCGGAGAGGGACGGACTGAAGCTTTCTTT. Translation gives CASSGGEGRTEAFF.

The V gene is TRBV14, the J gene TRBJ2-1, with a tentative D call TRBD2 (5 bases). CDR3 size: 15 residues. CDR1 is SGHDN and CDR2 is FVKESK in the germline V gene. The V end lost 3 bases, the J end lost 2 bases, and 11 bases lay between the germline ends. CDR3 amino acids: CASSHGLAAYNEQFF. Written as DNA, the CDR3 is TGTGCCAGCAGCCACGGGCTAGCAGCCTACAATGAGCAGTTCTTC.

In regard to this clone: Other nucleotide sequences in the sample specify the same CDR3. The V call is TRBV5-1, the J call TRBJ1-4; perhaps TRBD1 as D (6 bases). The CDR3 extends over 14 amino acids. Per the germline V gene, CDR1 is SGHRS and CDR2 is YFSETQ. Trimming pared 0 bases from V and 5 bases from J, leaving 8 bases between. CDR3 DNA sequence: TGCGCCAGCAGCTTGGAGGGGGTAAATGAAAAACTGTTTTTT. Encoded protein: CASSLEGVNEKLFF.

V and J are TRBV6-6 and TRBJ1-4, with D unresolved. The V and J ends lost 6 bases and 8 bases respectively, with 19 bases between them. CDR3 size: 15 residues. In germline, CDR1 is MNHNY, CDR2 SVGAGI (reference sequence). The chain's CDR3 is CASSPGLHDREKLFF. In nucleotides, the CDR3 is TGTGCCAGCAGCCCCGGCCTTCATGATAGGGAAAAACTGTTTTTT.

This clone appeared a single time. The CDR3 here is CASSARTAIYGYTF. As DNA, the CDR3 is TGTGCCAGCAGCGCCCGGACAGCGATATATGGCTACACCTTC. The genes are TRBV7-8 and TRBJ1-2; maybe TRBD1 (6 bases). This CDR3 comprises 14 residues. Between the trimmed V and J ends, which lost 5 bases and 5 bases, there was a span of 15 bases. Germline V gene data show CDR1 as SGHVS and CDR2 as FQNEAQ.

The CDR3 DNA follows: TGTGCCAGCTCACCAATAGGGGGAAGTGATGGCTACACCTTC. Translating it yields CASSPIGGSDGYTF. The chain recombines TRBV18 with TRBJ1-2; tentative D call: TRBD1 (6 bases). Germline loops: CDR1 KGHSH, CDR2 LQKENI. V was pared by 2 bases and J by 6 bases, with 13 bases between. The CDR3 has 14 residues.

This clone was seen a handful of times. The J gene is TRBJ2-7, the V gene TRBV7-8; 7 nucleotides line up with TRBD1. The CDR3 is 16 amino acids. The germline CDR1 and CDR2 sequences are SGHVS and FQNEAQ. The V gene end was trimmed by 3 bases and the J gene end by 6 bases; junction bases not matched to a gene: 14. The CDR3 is CASSFTDGQAPGEQYF. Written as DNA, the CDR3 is TGTGCCAGCAGCTTTACGGATGGACAGGCCCCTGGCGAGCAGTACTTC.

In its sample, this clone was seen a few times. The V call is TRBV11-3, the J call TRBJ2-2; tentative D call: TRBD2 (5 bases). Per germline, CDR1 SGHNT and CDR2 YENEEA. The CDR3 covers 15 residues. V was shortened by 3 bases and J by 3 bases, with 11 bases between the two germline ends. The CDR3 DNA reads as TGTGCCAGCAGCTTCGGACTGAGCTACACCGGGGAGCTGTTTTTT. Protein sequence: CASSFGLSYTGELFF. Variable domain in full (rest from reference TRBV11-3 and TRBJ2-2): EAGVVQSPRYKIIEKKQPVAFWCNPISGHNTLYWYLQNLGQGPELLIRYENEEAVDDSQLPKDRFSAERLKGVDSTLKIQPAELGDSAVYLCASSFGLSYTGELFFGEGSRLTVL.

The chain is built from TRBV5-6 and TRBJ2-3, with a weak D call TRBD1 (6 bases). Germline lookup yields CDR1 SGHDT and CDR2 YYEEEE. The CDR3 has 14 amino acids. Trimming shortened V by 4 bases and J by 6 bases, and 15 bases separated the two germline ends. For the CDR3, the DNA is TGTGCCAGCAGCCCTGGACAGATTTTGGATACGCAGTATTTT. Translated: CASSPGQILDTQYF. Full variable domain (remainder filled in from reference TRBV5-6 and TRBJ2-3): DAGVTQSPTHLIKTRGQQVTLRCSPKSGHDTVSWYQQALGQGPQFIFQYYEEEERQRGNFPDRFSGHQFPNYSSELNVNALLLGDSALYLCASSPGQILDTQYFGPGTRLTVL.

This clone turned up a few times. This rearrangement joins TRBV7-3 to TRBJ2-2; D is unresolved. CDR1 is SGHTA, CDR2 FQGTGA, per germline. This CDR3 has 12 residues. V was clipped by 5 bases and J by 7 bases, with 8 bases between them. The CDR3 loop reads CASSRELGELFF. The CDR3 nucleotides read TGTGCCAGCAGCCGAGAGCTCGGGGAGCTGTTTTTT.

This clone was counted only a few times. This CDR3 reads CASSNPGILQFF. The CDR3 DNA reads TGTGCCAGCAGTAACCCAGGAATTCTGCAGTTCTTC. The chain links TRBV7-9 to TRBJ2-1; D is unresolved. Germline lookup yields CDR1 SEHNR and CDR2 FQNEAQ (reference sequence). The CDR3 covers 12 residues. V lost 6 bases and J lost 12, with 15 bases in between. The variable domain in full, with the rest retrieved from reference TRBV7-9 and TRBJ2-1, is DTGVSQNPRHKITKRGQNVTFRCDPISEHNRLYWYRQTLGQGPEFLTYFQNEAQLEKSRLLSDRFSAERPKGSFSTLEIQRTEQGDSAMYLCASSNPGILQFFGPGTRLTVL.

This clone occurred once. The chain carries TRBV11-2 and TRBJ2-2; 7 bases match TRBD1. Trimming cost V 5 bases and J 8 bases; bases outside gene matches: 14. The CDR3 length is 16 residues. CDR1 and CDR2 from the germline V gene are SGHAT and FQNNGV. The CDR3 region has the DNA TGTGCCAGCAGCCCGAGGGACAGTCCTTTGTGGGGGGAGCTGTTTTTT. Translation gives CASSPRDSPLWGELFF.